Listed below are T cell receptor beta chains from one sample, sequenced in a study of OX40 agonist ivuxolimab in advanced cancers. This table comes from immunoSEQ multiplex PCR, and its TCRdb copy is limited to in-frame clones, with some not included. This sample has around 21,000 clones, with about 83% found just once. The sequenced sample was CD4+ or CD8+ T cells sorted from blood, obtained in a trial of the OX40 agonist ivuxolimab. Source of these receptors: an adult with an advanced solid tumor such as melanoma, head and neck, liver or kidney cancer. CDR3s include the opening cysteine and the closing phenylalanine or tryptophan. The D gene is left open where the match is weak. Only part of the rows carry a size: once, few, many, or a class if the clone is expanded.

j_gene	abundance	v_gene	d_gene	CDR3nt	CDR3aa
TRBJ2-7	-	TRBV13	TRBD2	TGTGCCAGCAGGAGAGTGACTAGCGGGTACGAGCAGTACTTC	CASRRVTSGYEQYF
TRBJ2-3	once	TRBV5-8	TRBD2	TGTGCCAGCAGTAACCGACTAGCGGGGGGGCGCATAGATACGCAGTATTTT	CASSNRLAGGRIDTQYF
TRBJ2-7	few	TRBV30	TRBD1	TGTGCCTGGAGCGGTATACAGGGGGCCCCTTGGTACGAGCAGTACTTC	CAWSGIQGAPWYEQYF
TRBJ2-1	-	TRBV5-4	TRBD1	TGTGCCAGCACTCCCGGACAGGCCCGCGGGAATGAGCAGTTCTTC	CASTPGQARGNEQFF
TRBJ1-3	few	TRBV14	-	TGTGCCAGCAGCCCGTTAACAGGTTTCGGAAACACCATATATTTT	CASSPLTGFGNTIYF
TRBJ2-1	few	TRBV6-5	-	TGTGCCAGCAGTTACTCCGGGACCACGACAATACAGGAGCAGTTCTTC	CASSYSGTTTIQEQFF
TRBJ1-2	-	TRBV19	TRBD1	TGTGCCAGTAGTTACCCCTCGGGGGACAGACGTGACTATGGCTACACCTTC	CASSYPSGDRRDYGYTF
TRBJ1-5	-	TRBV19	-	TGTGCCAGTAAACCTTCAGCGGGGGATAGCAATCAGCCCCAGCATTTT	CASKPSAGDSNQPQHF
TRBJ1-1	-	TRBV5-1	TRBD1	TGCGCCAGCAGCGGGGCCGACAGGGGAGTCGCTGAAGCTTTCTTT	CASSGADRGVAEAFF
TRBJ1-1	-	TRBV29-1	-	TGCAGCGTCCCAAAATCAGGGTTGAACACTGAAGCTTTCTTT	CSVPKSGLNTEAFF
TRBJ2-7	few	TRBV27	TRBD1	TGTGCCAGCAGTTTTGGAACAGGGGGCAGAAACGAGCAGTACTTC	CASSFGTGGRNEQYF
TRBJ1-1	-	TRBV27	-	TGTGCCAGCAAAACGGGGCCCAACACTGAAGCTTTCTTT	CASKTGPNTEAFF
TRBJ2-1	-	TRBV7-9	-	TGTGCCAGCAGCTTAGCTGATGGTGGACTCAATGAGCAGTTCTTC	CASSLADGGLNEQFF
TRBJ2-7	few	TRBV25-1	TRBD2	TGTGCCAGCAGTGGAACTAGCGGGTGGACCGGCGAGCAGTACTTC	CASSGTSGWTGEQYF
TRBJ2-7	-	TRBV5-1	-	TGCGCCAGCAGCTTGGCCATCCAGGGTGACCCCTACGAGCAGTACTTC	CASSLAIQGDPYEQYF
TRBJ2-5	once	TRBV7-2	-	TGTGCCAGCAGCTTAGGGGTGGAGGGGTGGGGAGAGACCCAGTACTTC	CASSLGVEGWGETQYF
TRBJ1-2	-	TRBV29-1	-	TGCAGCGTTGAAGAACGGAAGGGAAGAGGGGGCTACACCTTC	CSVEERKGRGGYTF
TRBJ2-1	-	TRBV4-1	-	TGCGCCAGCAGCCAGAGAGGCCAAGCGAGTTCCTACAATGAGCAGTTCTTC	CASSQRGQASSYNEQFF
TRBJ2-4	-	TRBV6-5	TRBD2	TGTGCCAGCAGTTTTCGGGGGGGACAAAACATTCAGTACTTC	CASSFRGGQNIQYF
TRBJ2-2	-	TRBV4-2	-	TGTGCCAGCAGCCCCTTTCGGGTTGCGAACACCGGGGAGCTGTTTTTT	CASSPFRVANTGELFF
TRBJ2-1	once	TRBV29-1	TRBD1	TGCAGCGTCCTAACTCCCGGGACAGGGGGCAATGAGCAGTTCTTC	CSVLTPGTGGNEQFF
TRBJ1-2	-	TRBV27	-	TGTGCCAGCAGTTCCTCCCCGGGAGGACCTTATGGCTACACCTTC	CASSSSPGGPYGYTF
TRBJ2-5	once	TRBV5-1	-	TGCGCCAGCACCCTCTCGAAAGGGGAGACCCAGTACTTC	CASTLSKGETQYF
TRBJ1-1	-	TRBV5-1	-	TGCGCCAGCAGCTTGTATGGGACAAACACTGAAGCTTTCTTT	CASSLYGTNTEAFF
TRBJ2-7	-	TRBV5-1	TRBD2	TGCGCCAGGGGGGAGCGGGAGGGCCCAAGGTGCGGCCACGAGCAGTACTTC	CARGEREGPRCGHEQYF
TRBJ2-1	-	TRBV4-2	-	TGTGCCAGCAGCCAAACGGGAAGGAGCATTGAGCAGTTCTTC	CASSQTGRSIEQFF
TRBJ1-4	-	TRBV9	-	TGTGCCAGCAGTGGTGGAGGTTTGAATGAAAAACTGTTTTTT	CASSGGGLNEKLFF
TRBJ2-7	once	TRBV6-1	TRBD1	TGTGCCAGCAGTGAAGCGACAGGGCGGTACGAGCAGTACTTC	CASSEATGRYEQYF
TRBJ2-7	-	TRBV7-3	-	TGTGCCAGCAGCTTTACGGTAATGGACGAGCAGTACTTC	CASSFTVMDEQYF
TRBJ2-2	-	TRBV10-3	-	TGTGCCATCAGTGATAGGCCTCTCGGGACTCTCGGCGGCGGGGAGCTGTTTTTT	CAISDRPLGTLGGGELFF
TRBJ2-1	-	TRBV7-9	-	TGTGCCAGCAGCCCTCGAGTTCCGGAATACAATGAGCAGTTCTTC	CASSPRVPEYNEQFF
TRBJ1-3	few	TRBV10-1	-	TGCGCCAGCAGTGAGTCCCGGGGGCCTGGAAACACCATATATTTT	CASSESRGPGNTIYF
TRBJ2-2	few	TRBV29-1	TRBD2	TGCAGCGTTGAAGGCGGGGGGGCGGTCGGGGAGCTGTTTTTT	CSVEGGGAVGELFF
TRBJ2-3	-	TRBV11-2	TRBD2	TGTGCCAGCAGCTTAGGGACTAGCGGAACAGATACGCAGTATTTT	CASSLGTSGTDTQYF
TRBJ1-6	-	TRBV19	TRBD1	TGTGCCAGCGCCGACAGGGGGCTTCGTTCACCCCTCCACTTT	CASADRGLRSPLHF
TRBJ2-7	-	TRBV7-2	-	TGTGCCAGCAGCTTAGTGAGGGACGAGCAGTACTTC	CASSLVRDEQYF
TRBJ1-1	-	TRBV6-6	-	TGTGCCAGCAGTTATTCGGGGGAGAGTGGTGAAGCTTTCTTT	CASSYSGESGEAFF
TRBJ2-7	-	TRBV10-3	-	TGTGCCATCGGACTAGACAGGGAAACTTCCTACGAGCAGTACTTC	CAIGLDRETSYEQYF
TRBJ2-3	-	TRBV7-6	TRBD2	TGTGCCAGCAGCGTCCAACTAGCGTCGACAGATACGCAGTATTTT	CASSVQLASTDTQYF
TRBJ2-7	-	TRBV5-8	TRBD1	TGTGCCAGCAGCCCGAGGCGGGACAGGGAGTACGAGCAGTACTTC	CASSPRRDREYEQYF